The 5 T cell receptor beta chains reported below all come from one sample, sequenced in a study of Ad26.COV2.S vaccination and SARS-CoV-2 variants. Sample treatment: 15 to 20 received Ad26.COV2.S at low or high dose, single or two shots; five or six received placebo; per-sample allocation not given. Vaccine and placebo recipients were sampled on day 63 after the first injection. Only in-frame clones appear in the TCRdb table, and some are missing; sequencing was by immunoSEQ multiplex PCR. Of roughly 400,000 clones detected, 80% to 95% appear once; the ten largest clones hold approximately 1.7%. Sequenced material: peripheral blood, taken in a trial of Ad26.COV2.S vaccine versus placebo. The receptors were gathered from a person aged 18 to 65 who received the Ad26.COV2.S COVID-19 vaccine or a placebo.

The rearrangement links TRBV5-4 to TRBJ1-3; D may be TRBD1 (5 bases). The V end lost 2 bases, the J end lost 2 bases, and 8 bases lay between the germline ends. The CDR3 is 14 amino acids. Germline CDR1 and CDR2: SGHNT and YYREEE (reference sequence). CDR3 protein: CASSLTGAGNTIYF. CDR3 DNA sequence: TGTGCCAGCAGCTTAACAGGAGCTGGAAACACCATATATTTT.

This CDR3 reads CASSLLVGEDKYF. CDR3 DNA: TGTGCCAGCAGTTTATTAGTGGGGGAGGATAAGTACTTC. The chain carries TRBV27 and TRBJ2-5; perhaps TRBD2 as D (6 bases). The germline V gene encodes CDR1 MNHEY and CDR2 SMNVEV (reference sequence). V shed 1 base and J shed 12 bases, with 15 bases lying between them. The CDR3 sequence is 13 residues long.

In this sample, this clone turned up a few times. The chain joins TRBV7-9 to TRBJ2-7; perhaps TRBD1 as D (6 bases). The germline V gene has CDR1 SEHNR and CDR2 FQNEAQ (reference sequence). This CDR3 has 13 amino acids. V was trimmed by 8 bases and J by 5 bases, leaving 16 bases between them. CDR3 DNA sequence: TGTGCCAGCGGTCGGAACAGGGTTGACGAGCAGTACTTC. Its protein product is CASGRNRVDEQYF.

The chain employs TRBV6-6 and TRBJ1-4; D not resolved. The V gene lost 2 bases and the J gene lost 11 bases, with 12 bases spanning the gap. CDR1 MNHNY and CDR2 SVGAGI come from the germline V gene (reference sequence). The CDR3 spans 13 residues. The CDR3, as DNA: TGTGCCAGCAGTTACAGGGTACCAGTGAAACTGTTTTTT. Its protein product is CASSYRVPVKLFF.

V gene TRBV30 combines with J gene TRBJ2-2, with TRBD2 matching over 11 bases. Per the germline V gene, CDR1 is GTSNPN and CDR2 is SVGIG (reference sequence). The CDR3 runs to 17 residues. Losses at the gene ends were 1 base for V and 1 base for J; bases not matched to a gene: 5. This chain's CDR3 is CAWSAPTSGENTGELFF. The CDR3 nucleotides are TGTGCCTGGAGTGCCCCGACTAGCGGGGAGAACACCGGGGAGCTGTTTTTT.